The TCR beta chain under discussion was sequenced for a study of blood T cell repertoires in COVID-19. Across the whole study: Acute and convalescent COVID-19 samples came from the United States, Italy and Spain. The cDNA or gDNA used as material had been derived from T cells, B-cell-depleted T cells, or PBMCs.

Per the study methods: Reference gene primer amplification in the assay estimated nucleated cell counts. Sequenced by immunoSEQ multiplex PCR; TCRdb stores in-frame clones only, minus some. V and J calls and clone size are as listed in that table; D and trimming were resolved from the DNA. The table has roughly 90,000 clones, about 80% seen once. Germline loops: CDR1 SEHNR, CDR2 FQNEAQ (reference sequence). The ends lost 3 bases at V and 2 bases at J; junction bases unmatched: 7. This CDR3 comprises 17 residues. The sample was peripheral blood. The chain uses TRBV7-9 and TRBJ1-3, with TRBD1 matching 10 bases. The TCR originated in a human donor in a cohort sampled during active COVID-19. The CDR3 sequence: CASSLDRGVSAGNTIYF. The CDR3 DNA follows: TGTGCCAGCAGCTTGGACAGGGGGGTTTCGGCTGGAAACACCATATATTTT.